Included here is one TCR beta chain sequence, with context. The antigen is undetermined. Combining a sample-barcoded 5' primer with a J-beta primer mix, a second PCR ran for roughly 7 to 11 cycles. A minimum of 2.5 million CDR3-containing paired-end reads was obtained for each sample. Using its own MiXCR run on the 5' RACE reads, TCRdb lists one record per CDR3 protein. Here the sample spans 800,000 or so distinct CDR3 sequences, about 25% being singletons. CDR1 and CDR2 from the germline V gene are SEHNR and FQNEAQ (reference sequence). J gave up 4 bases and V 1 base, and 6 bases lay outside the gene matches. The CDR3 runs to 17 residues. The record originates from a study of blood T cells in healthy people across ages. Study findings and constraints: Significant beta diversity loss was already apparent by age roughly 38, declining roughly linearly.

This sample was shared with a second study, whose subject was T cells of mothers and their children. That investigation notes: The sample comes from fewer than 10 healthy Caucasian donors: mothers and children. In unrelated and related pairs, TCR recombination output is shaped in a similar way by thymic selection.

This receptor was taken from a boy aged 10-17 years in good health. Material: blood. The J gene is TRBJ2-3, the V gene TRBV7-9, with TRBD2 identical over 12 bases. The CDR3 nucleotides are TGTGCCAGCAGCTTAGGTAGCCGACTAGCGGGAGCAGATACGCAGTATTTT. Its translation: CASSLGSRLAGADTQYF.